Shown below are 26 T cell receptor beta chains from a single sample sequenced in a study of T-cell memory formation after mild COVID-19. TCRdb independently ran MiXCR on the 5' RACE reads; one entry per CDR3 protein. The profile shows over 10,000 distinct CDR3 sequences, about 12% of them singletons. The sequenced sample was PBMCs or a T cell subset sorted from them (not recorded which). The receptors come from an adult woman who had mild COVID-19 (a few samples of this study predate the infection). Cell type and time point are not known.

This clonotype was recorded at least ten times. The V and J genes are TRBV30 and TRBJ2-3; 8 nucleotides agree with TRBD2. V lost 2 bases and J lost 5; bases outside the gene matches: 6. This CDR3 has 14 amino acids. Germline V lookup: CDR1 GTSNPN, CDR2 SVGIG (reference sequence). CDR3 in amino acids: CAWSPAGGLDTQYF. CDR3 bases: TGTGCCTGGAGTCCCGCGGGGGGCCTAGATACGCAGTATTTT.

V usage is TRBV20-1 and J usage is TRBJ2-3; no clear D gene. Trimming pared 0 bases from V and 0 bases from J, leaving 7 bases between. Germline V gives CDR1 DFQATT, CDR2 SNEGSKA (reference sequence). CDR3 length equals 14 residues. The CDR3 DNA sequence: TGCAGTGCTAGAGATTCCACTAGCACAGATACGCAGTATTTT. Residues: CSARDSTSTDTQYF.

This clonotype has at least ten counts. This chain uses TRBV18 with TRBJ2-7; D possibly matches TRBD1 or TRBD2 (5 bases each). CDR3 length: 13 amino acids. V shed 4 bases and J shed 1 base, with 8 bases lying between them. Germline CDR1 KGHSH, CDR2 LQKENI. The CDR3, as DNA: TGTGCCAGCTCACGAGGGGAGTCCTACGAGCAGTACTTC. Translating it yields CASSRGESYEQYF.

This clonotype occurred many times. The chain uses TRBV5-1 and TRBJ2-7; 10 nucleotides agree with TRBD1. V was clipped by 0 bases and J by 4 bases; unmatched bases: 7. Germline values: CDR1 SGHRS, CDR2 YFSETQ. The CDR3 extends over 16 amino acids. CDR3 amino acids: CASSLGPGQGIYEQYF. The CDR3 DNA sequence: TGCGCCAGCAGCTTGGGTCCGGGACAGGGGATTTACGAGCAGTACTTC.

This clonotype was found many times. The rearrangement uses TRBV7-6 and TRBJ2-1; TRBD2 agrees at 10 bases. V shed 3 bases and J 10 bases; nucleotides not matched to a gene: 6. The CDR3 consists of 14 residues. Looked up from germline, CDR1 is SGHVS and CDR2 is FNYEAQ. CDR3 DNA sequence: TGTGCCAGCAGCTTCCTAGCGGGGGCGAGAGAGCAGTTCTTC. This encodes CASSFLAGAREQFF.

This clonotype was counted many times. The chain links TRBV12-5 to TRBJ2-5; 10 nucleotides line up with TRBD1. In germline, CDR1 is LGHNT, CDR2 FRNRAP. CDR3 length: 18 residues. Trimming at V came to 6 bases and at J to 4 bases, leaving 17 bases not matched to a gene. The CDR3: CASGSFSGTGALLETQYF. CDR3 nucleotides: TGTGCTAGTGGATCCTTTTCCGGGACAGGGGCGCTACTAGAGACCCAGTACTTC.

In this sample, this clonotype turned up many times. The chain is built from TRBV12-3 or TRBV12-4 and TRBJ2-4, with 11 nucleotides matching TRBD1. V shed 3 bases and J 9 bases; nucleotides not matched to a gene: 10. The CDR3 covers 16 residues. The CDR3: CASSFRDRGSLGIQYF. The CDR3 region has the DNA TGTGCCAGCAGTTTTCGGGACAGGGGGTCCCTCGGCATTCAGTACTTC.

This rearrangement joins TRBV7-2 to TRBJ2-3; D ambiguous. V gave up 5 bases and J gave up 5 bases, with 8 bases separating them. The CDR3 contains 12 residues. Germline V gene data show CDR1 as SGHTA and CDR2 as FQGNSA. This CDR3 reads CASSLDRDTQYF. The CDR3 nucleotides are TGTGCCAGCAGCCTCGATCGAGATACGCAGTATTTT.

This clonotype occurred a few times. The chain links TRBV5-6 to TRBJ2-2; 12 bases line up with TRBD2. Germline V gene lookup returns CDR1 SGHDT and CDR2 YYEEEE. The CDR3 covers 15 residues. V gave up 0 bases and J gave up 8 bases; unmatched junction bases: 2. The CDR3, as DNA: TGTGCCAGCAGCTTGGGACTAGCGGGAGTGGGGGAGCTGTTTTTT. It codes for CASSLGLAGVGELFF.

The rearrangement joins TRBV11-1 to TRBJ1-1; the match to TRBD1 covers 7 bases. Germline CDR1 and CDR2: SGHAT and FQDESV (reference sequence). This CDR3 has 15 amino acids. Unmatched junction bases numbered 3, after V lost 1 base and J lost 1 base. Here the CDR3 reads CASSLVTGANTEAFF. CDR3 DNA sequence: TGTGCCAGCAGCTTAGTTACAGGGGCGAACACTGAAGCTTTCTTT.

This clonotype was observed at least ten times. CDR3 loop: CATGGAGNLNTEAFF. The CDR3 bases are TGTGCCACCGGGGGGGCAGGCAATCTGAACACTGAAGCTTTCTTT. This chain joins TRBV7-9 and TRBJ1-1; a possible D gene is TRBD1 (6 bases). Germline V CDR1 and CDR2: SEHNR, FQNEAQ (reference sequence). The ends were cut back, 10 bases at V and 0 bases at J, with 18 bases in the middle. The CDR3 length is 15 residues.

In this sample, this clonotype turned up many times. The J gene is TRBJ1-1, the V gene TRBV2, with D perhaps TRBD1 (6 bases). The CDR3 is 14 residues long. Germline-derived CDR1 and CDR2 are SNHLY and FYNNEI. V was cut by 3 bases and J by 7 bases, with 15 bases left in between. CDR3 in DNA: TGTGCCAGCAGTGACGGCCGGGGGCTTGGTGAAGCTTTCTTT. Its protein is CASSDGRGLGEAFF.

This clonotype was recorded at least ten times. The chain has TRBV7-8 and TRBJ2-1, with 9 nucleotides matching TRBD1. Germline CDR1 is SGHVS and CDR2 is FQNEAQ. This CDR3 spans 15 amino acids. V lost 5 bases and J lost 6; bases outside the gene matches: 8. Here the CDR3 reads CASSQTGTGSNEQFF. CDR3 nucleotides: TGTGCCAGCAGCCAAACCGGGACAGGGTCCAATGAGCAGTTCTTC.

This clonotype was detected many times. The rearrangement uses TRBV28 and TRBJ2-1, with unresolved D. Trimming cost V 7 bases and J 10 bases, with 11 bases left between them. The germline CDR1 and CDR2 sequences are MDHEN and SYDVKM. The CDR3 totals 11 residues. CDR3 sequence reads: CASTKTQEQFF. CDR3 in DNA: TGTGCCAGCACTAAGACCCAAGAGCAGTTCTTC.

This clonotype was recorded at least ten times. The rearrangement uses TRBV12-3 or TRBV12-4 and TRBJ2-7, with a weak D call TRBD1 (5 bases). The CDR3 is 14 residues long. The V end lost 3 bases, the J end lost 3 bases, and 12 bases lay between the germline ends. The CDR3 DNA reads TGTGCCAGCAGTTTCGGCCAGGGCCTCTACGAGCAGTACTTC. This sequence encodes CASSFGQGLYEQYF.

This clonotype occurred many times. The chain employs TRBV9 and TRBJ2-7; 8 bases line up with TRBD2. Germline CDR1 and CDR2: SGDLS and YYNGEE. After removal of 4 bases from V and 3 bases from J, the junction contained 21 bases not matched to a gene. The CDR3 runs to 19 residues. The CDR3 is CASSPGWASGRGPVYEQYF. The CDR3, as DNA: TGTGCCAGCAGCCCCGGTTGGGCTAGCGGGCGGGGGCCAGTCTACGAGCAGTACTTC.

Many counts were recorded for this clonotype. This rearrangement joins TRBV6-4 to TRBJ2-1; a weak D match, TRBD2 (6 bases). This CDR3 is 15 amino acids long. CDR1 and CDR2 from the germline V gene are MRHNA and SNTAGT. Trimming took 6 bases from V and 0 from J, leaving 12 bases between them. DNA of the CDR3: TGTGCCAGCAGCAAAGCGGAGGGCTCCTACAATGAGCAGTTCTTC. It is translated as CASSKAEGSYNEQFF.

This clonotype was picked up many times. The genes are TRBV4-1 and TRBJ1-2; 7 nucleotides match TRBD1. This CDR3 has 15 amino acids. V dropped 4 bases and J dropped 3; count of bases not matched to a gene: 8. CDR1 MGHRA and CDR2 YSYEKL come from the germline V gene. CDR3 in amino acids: CASSPYDRDYYGYTF. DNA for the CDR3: TGCGCCAGCAGCCCGTATGACAGGGACTACTATGGCTACACCTTC.

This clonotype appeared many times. Written as DNA, the CDR3 is TGCAGTGCTAGAAGCGAGGGGCTGGGCACAGATACGCAGTATTTT. Translated, it gives CSARSEGLGTDTQYF. The chain uses TRBV20-1 and TRBJ2-3, with D perhaps being TRBD1 or TRBD2 (5 bases each). Trimming took off 2 bases at V and 1 base at J, with 13 bases between the two ends. This CDR3 region has 15 residues. Germline V gene data show CDR1 as DFQATT and CDR2 as SNEGSKA (reference sequence).

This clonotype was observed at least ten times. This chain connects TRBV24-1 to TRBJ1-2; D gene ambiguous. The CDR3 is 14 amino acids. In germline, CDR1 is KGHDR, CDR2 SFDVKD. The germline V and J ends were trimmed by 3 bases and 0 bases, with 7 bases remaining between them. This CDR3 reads CATSDVLTNYGYTF. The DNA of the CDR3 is TGTGCCACCAGTGATGTTCTTACTAACTATGGCTACACCTTC.

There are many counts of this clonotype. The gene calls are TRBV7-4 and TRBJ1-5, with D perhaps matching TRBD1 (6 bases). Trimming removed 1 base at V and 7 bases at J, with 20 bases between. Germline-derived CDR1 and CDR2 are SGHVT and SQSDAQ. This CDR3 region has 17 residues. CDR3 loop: CASSLVSGQGIVQPQHF. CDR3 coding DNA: TGTGCCAGCAGCTTAGTATCAGGCCAGGGGATCGTGCAGCCCCAGCATTTT.

CDR3 loop: CSASGGKDTQYF. CDR3 nucleotides: TGCAGTGCTAGCGGGGGGAAAGATACGCAGTATTTT. The chain links TRBV20-1 to TRBJ2-3, with 7 nucleotides matching TRBD2. The CDR3 sequence is 12 residues long. Germline CDR1 reads DFQATT; CDR2 reads SNEGSKA (reference sequence). V dropped 3 bases and J dropped 5; count of bases not matched to a gene: 2.

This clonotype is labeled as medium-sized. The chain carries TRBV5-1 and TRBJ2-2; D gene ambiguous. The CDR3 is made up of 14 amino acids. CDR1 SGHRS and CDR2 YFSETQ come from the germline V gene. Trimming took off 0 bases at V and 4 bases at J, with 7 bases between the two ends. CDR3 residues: CASSLDSTTGELFF. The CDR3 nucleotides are TGCGCCAGCAGCTTGGACAGTACCACCGGGGAGCTGTTTTTT.

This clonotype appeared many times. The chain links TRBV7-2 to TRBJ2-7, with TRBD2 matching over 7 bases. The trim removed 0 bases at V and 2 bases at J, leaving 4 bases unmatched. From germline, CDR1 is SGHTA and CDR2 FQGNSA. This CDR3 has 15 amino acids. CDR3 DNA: TGTGCCAGCAGCTTAGCCGGGAGGCTTACCTACGAGCAGTACTTC. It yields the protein CASSLAGRLTYEQYF.

Here the CDR3 DNA reads TGTGCCAGCAGCCGTAGCGGGAGGGGATACGATGAGCAGTTCTTC. This translates into CASSRSGRGYDEQFF. The genes are TRBV13 and TRBJ2-1; TRBD2 matches at 11 bases. This CDR3 contains 15 residues. Germline assignment: CDR1 PRHDT and CDR2 FYEKMQ (reference sequence). With V trimmed by 5 bases and J by 8 bases, 8 bases remained unmatched.

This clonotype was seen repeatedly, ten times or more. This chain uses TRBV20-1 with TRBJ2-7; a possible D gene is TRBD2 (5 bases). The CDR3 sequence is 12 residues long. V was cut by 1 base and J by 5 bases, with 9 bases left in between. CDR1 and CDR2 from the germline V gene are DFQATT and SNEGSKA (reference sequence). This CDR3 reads CSARGPGDEQYF. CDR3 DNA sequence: TGCAGTGCTAGAGGCCCCGGGGACGAGCAGTACTTC.